A single sample is the source of the 24 T cell receptor beta chains below, sequenced in a study of cytomegalovirus exposure and HLA in healthy donors. With 60 Vbeta and 13 Jbeta primers, the PCR was carried out. Only in-frame clones appear in the TCRdb table, and some are missing; sequencing was by immunoSEQ multiplex PCR. In the table there are around 210,000 clones, 70% to 85% of which are singletons. The sequenced sample was PBMCs. The receptors were gathered from a man aged 50 to 60 in good health and CMV-seronegative.

As concerns this clone: The junction departs from germline at one end; a sequencing error may be responsible. The rearrangement links TRBV7-9 to TRBJ2-3; 7 bases align to TRBD1. Germline CDR1 is SEHNR and CDR2 is FQNEAQ (reference sequence). There are 15 residues in the CDR3. DNA of the CDR3: TGTTCCAGCAGCCCCCGGAGAGGGGGCCCAGATACGCAGTATTTT. This translates into CSSSPRRGGPDTQYF. Looking up the rest from reference TRBV7-9 and TRBJ2-3 gives the full variable domain: DTGVSQNPRHKITKRGQNVTFRCDPISEHNRLYWYRQTLGQGPEFLTYFQNEAQLEKSRLLSDRFSAERPKGSFSTLEIQRTEQGDSAMYLCSSSPRRGGPDTQYFGPGTRLTVL.

This clone came up once. V and J are TRBV9 and TRBJ2-3; 9 bases are shared with TRBD2. Losses at the gene ends were 0 bases for V and 3 bases for J; bases not matched to a gene: 11. CDR1 is SGDLS and CDR2 is YYNGEE in the germline V gene. The CDR3 consists of 18 residues. Here the CDR3 reads CASSVGASGNFATDTQYF. The CDR3 region has the DNA TGTGCCAGCAGCGTAGGCGCTAGCGGGAATTTTGCTACAGATACGCAGTATTTT. The entire variable domain, with the rest obtained from reference TRBV9 and TRBJ2-3, is as follows: DSGVTQTPKHLITATGQRVTLRCSPRSGDLSVYWYQQSLDQGLQFLIQYYNGEERAKGNILERFSAQQFPDLHSELNLSSLELGDSALYFCASSVGASGNFATDTQYFGPGTRLTVL.

This rearrangement joins TRBV4-2 to TRBJ1-4; D not resolved. Trimming left V 6 bases short and J 6 bases short, with 8 bases between. Germline values: CDR1 LGHNA, CDR2 YNFKEQ. The CDR3 length is 12 residues. The CDR3 loop reads CASSPEDEKLFF. For the CDR3, the DNA is TGTGCCAGCAGTCCTGAGGATGAAAAACTGTTTTTT.

This rearrangement joins TRBV6-5 to TRBJ1-2; D not resolved. The germline V gene has CDR1 MNHEY and CDR2 SVGAGI. V lost 6 bases to trimming and J lost 2 bases, with 10 bases between them. The CDR3 has 13 amino acids. CDR3 amino acids: CASRPHQNYGYTF. DNA of the CDR3: TGTGCCAGCAGACCACACCAAAACTATGGCTACACCTTC.

This chain joins TRBV28 and TRBJ1-5, with TRBD1 matching over 11 bases. The length of the CDR3 is 16 residues. V lost 5 bases to trimming and J lost 4 bases; unmatched junction nucleotides: 7. Looked up from germline, CDR1 is MDHEN and CDR2 is SYDVKM. The CDR3, as DNA: TGTGCCAGCAGTGACCGGGACAGGGGGACAAATCAGCCCCAGCATTTT. It encodes CASSDRDRGTNQPQHF.

The chain uses TRBV10-2 and TRBJ2-7; the match to TRBD2 covers 11 bases. The CDR3 loop spans 16 amino acids. CDR1 WSHSY and CDR2 SAAADI come from the germline V gene. Losses at the gene ends were 4 bases for V and 7 bases for J; bases not matched to a gene: 12. CDR3: CASSVPSGRLTGEQYF. The CDR3 DNA reads TGCGCCAGCAGTGTACCTAGCGGGAGGCTCACAGGGGAGCAGTACTTC.

This clone was recorded once. This sequence joins TRBV10-1 and TRBJ2-3; 10 nucleotides agree with TRBD2. V was pared by 3 bases and J by 6 bases, with 6 bases of the junction left unmatched. CDR3 size: 15 residues. CDR1 and CDR2 from the germline V gene are WNHNN and SYGVQD (reference sequence). CDR3 sequence reads: CASSDLAGAEDTQYF. Written as DNA, the CDR3 is TGCGCCAGCAGTGATCTAGCGGGAGCAGAGGATACGCAGTATTTT.

This clone was observed a single time. The rearrangement links TRBV4-1 to TRBJ1-2; the D gene is possibly TRBD1 (6 bases). In germline, CDR1 is MGHRA, CDR2 YSYEKL. The CDR3 sequence is 14 residues long. V was trimmed by 4 bases and J by 2 bases, leaving 11 bases between them. As DNA, the CDR3 is TGCGCCAGCAGCCCGGGGACATACAACTATGGCTACACCTTC. It specifies CASSPGTYNYGYTF.

The chain is built from TRBV10-2 and TRBJ2-1; 10 nucleotides align to TRBD2. The germline CDR1 and CDR2 sequences are WSHSY and SAAADI. V shed 6 bases and J 4 bases; nucleotides not matched to a gene: 6. The CDR3 contains 15 residues. Here the CDR3 DNA reads TGCGCCAGCAGAGGGGCTAGCGGGGGATACAATGAGCAGTTCTTC. Translated: CASRGASGGYNEQFF.

The rearrangement uses TRBV7-8 and TRBJ2-5, with 12 bases lining up with TRBD1. Germline CDR1 and CDR2: SGHVS and FQNEAQ. The V segment lost 5 bases and the J segment 5 bases; nucleotides outside the gene matches: 12. This CDR3 has 17 amino acids. The CDR3 region is CASSRLTGQGAGETQYF. In DNA form, the CDR3 reads TGTGCCAGCAGCCGACTCACGGGACAGGGGGCTGGGGAGACCCAGTACTTC. The full variable domain, with the rest looked up from reference TRBV7-8 and TRBJ2-5, is GAGVSQSPRYKVAKRGQDVALRCDPISGHVSLFWYQQALGQGPEFLTYFQNEAQLDKSGLPSDRFFAERPEGSVSTLKIQRTQQEDSAVYLCASSRLTGQGAGETQYFGPGTRLLVL.

The genes are TRBV7-2 and TRBJ1-6; D is perhaps TRBD1 (6 bases). The CDR3 covers 13 residues. Trimming shortened V by 5 bases and J by 14 bases, and 16 bases separated the two germline ends. CDR1 SGHTA and CDR2 FQGNSA come from the germline V gene. The CDR3 loop reads CASSPRGGATLHF. The CDR3 DNA reads TGTGCCAGCAGCCCTCGGGGGGGGGCCACCCTCCACTTT.

The rearrangement links TRBV6-1 to TRBJ1-1, with D unclear. CDR1 and CDR2 from the germline V gene are MNHNS and SASEGT. Trimming removed 7 bases at V and 4 bases at J, with 13 bases between. The CDR3 is made up of 13 amino acids. CDR3 amino acids: CASIPRAFTEAFF. The CDR3 bases are TGTGCCAGCATTCCGAGGGCTTTCACTGAAGCTTTCTTT.

This clone was counted between two and nine times. This sequence joins TRBV6-1 and TRBJ2-1, with 8 nucleotides matching TRBD2. J was trimmed by 4 bases and V by 10 bases; bases with no gene match: 12. CDR3 size: 15 residues. Per germline, CDR1 MNHNS and CDR2 SASEGT. CDR3 bases: TGTGCCACTTCGTACCGGGAGGGGGAGTACAATGAGCAGTTCTTC. Translation: CATSYREGEYNEQFF.

V gene TRBV6-5 combines with J gene TRBJ1-2; the D is unclear. CDR3 size: 14 residues. Germline CDR1 and CDR2: MNHEY and SVGAGI. V was clipped by 0 bases and J by 9 bases, with 14 bases between them. CDR3 DNA: TGTGCCAGCAGTTACTCGTCGGGGAAGGGCAGCTACACCTTC. Its translation is CASSYSSGKGSYTF.

The chain employs TRBV4-1 and TRBJ2-3; D might be TRBD1 (7 bases). The V gene lost 4 bases and the J gene lost 2 bases, with 19 bases spanning the gap. The CDR3 covers 17 residues. CDR1 and CDR2 from the germline V gene are MGHRA and YSYEKL. This CDR3 reads CASSLTQGGGFTDTQYF. DNA of the CDR3: TGCGCCAGCAGCCTAACTCAGGGGGGAGGTTTCACAGATACGCAGTATTTT.

The chain couples TRBV7-2 to TRBJ2-7; maybe TRBD2 (6 bases). Germline-derived CDR1 and CDR2 are SGHTA and FQGNSA. Trimming shortened V by 5 bases and J by 3 bases, and 17 bases separated the two germline ends. The CDR3 has 15 residues. Here the CDR3 reads CASSLGLRGDYEQYF. CDR3 DNA sequence: TGTGCCAGCAGCCTCGGGTTGCGGGGTGACTACGAGCAGTACTTC.

J is TRBJ2-7 and V is TRBV28, with 7 bases identical to TRBD1. Trimming at V came to 5 bases and at J to 2 bases, leaving 3 bases not matched to a gene. Germline values: CDR1 MDHEN, CDR2 SYDVKM. The CDR3 has 13 amino acids. CDR3 coding DNA: TGTGCCAGCAGTATCCAGGGGGCCTACGAGCAGTACTTC. This encodes CASSIQGAYEQYF.

The chain combines TRBV9 with TRBJ2-1; 8 positions agree with TRBD1. Germline CDR1 reads SGDLS; CDR2 reads YYNGEE. The junction had 2 bases not matched to a gene; V was cut back by 0 bases and J by 6 bases. This CDR3 region has 14 residues. CDR3 nucleotide sequence: TGTGCCAGCAGCGTAGACAGGGGGGCCAATGAGCAGTTCTTC. It yields the protein CASSVDRGANEQFF.

This clone was detected only a few times. V gene TRBV18 combines with J gene TRBJ2-2; 7 bases match TRBD1. CDR3 size: 16 residues. Losses at the gene ends were 4 bases for V and 2 bases for J; bases not matched to a gene: 7. Germline CDR1 and CDR2: KGHSH and LQKENI. DNA of the CDR3: TGTGCCAGCTCACGCCGACAGGGTGGTAACACCGGGGAGCTGTTTTTT. This gives the protein CASSRRQGGNTGELFF.

V is TRBV25-1 and J is TRBJ2-7; maybe TRBD1 (6 bases). Germline CDR1 MGHDK, CDR2 SYGVNS. The CDR3 is 13 amino acids. The DNA for the CDR3 is TGTACCACCCGAAAGATAGGGGGTTACGAGCAGTACTTC. Amino acids: CTTRKIGGYEQYF.

The rearrangement joins TRBV5-1 to TRBJ2-7; 7 bases are a match to TRBD1. V shed 3 bases, J shed 0 bases, and the junction held 3 bases outside the gene matches. The CDR3 consists of 14 residues. Germline CDR1 and CDR2: SGHRS and YFSETQ. The CDR3 region has the DNA TGCGCCAGCAGCTGGGGGACAGCCTCCTACGAGCAGTACTTC. Its protein is CASSWGTASYEQYF.

In its sample, this clone was seen once. This sequence joins TRBV11-3 and TRBJ2-1, with 7 bases aligning to TRBD2. Per germline, CDR1 SGHNT and CDR2 YENEEA. Trimming took 1 base from V and 6 from J; bases not matched to a gene: 3. The CDR3 contains 14 residues. The CDR3 nucleotides are TGTGCCAGCAGCTTAGTAAGGACTAGCAATGAGCAGTTCTTC. It yields the protein CASSLVRTSNEQFF.

The table lists this clone with a count of one. The V call is TRBV6-5, the J call TRBJ2-5; TRBD1 matches at 9 bases. There are 13 residues in the CDR3. Looked up from germline, CDR1 is MNHEY and CDR2 is SVGAGI. J gave up 6 bases and V 5 bases, and 4 bases lay outside the gene matches. The CDR3 here is CASSRDRAKTQYF. DNA for the CDR3: TGTGCCAGCAGTCGGGACAGGGCCAAGACCCAGTACTTC.

This rearrangement joins TRBV4-1 to TRBJ2-7; D unresolved. The CDR3 is made up of 15 amino acids. CDR1 MGHRA and CDR2 YSYEKL come from the germline V gene. Trimming removed 1 base at V and 3 bases at J, with 13 bases between. As DNA, the CDR3 is TGCGCCAGCAGCCAAGTACAAGACACAATCTACGAGCAGTACTTC. Translation: CASSQVQDTIYEQYF.